These 2 T cell receptor beta chains were sequenced from one sample in a study of technical replicates of blood from a handful of donors. Libraries were prepared by immunoSEQ multiplex PCR; TCRdb keeps only in-frame clonotypes and omits some of them. The data hold around 70,000 clones, with 93% observed a single time. Sequencing was carried out using T cells isolated from PBMCs. The receptors originated from a human donor in good health.

This chain links TRBV2 with TRBJ2-5, with 8 bases lining up with TRBD1. Trimming at V came to 4 bases and at J to 4 bases, leaving 5 bases not matched to a gene. This CDR3 contains 14 residues. Per the germline V gene, CDR1 is SNHLY and CDR2 is FYNNEI. The CDR3 reads CASSASGGVETQYF. The CDR3 DNA is TGTGCCAGCAGTGCTTCAGGGGGCGTAGAGACCCAGTACTTC.

V usage is TRBV6-5 and J usage is TRBJ1-1; D is unclear. This CDR3 contains 13 residues. CDR1 MNHEY and CDR2 SVGAGI come from the germline V gene. The V end was cut by 0 bases, the J end by 4 bases, with 6 bases between. The CDR3 reads CASSYSGSTEAFF. CDR3 sequence (DNA): TGTGCCAGCAGTTACTCTGGGAGCACTGAAGCTTTCTTT.